The source of this TCR beta chain is a study of CD8+ T cells in alopecia areata. V was pared by 5 bases and J by 3 bases, with 16 bases between. Germline V CDR1 and CDR2: MNHEY, SMNVEV (reference sequence). The CDR3 length is 15 residues. Extraction and reverse transcription of RNA yielded cDNA as the sequencing template. Assay: immunoSEQ multiplex PCR; the TCRdb copy retains only in-frame clones and omits some. This table has about 94,000 clones, about 71% appearing once. Treatment specified: oral pan-JAK inhibitor, 5-10 mg twice daily. Those with alopecia areata gave lesional scalp punch biopsies and peripheral blood.

The source of this sequence is a human donor with alopecia areata. The sequences come from CD8+ T cells sorted from blood, collected at week 44, from a patient treated with tofacitinib. The chain has TRBV27 and TRBJ1-2; D is perhaps TRBD1 (6 bases). CDR3 residues: CASSPSGAVYYGYTF. The CDR3 nucleotides read TGTGCCAGCAGTCCCTCGGGGGCGGTTTACTATGGCTACACCTTC.